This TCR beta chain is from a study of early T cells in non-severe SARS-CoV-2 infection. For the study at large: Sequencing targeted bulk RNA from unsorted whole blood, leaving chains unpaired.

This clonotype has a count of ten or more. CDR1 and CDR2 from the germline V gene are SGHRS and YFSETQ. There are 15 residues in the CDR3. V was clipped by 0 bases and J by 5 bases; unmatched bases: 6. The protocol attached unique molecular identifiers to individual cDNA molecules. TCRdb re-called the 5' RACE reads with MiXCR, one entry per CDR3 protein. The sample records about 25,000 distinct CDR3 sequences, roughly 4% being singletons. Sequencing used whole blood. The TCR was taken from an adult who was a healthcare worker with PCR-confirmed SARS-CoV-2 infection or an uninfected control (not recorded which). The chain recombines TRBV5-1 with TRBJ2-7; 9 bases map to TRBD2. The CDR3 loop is CASSLASGAGNEQYF. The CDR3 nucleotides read TGCGCCAGCAGCTTGGCTAGCGGGGCCGGCAACGAGCAGTACTTC.